The rows below give T cell receptor beta chains drawn from one sample of a study of glioma-infiltrating T cells. Each CDR3 protein gets one entry after TCRdb re-called the multiplex PCR reads with MiXCR. The data contain under 150,000 distinct CDR3 sequences, about 25% of them singletons. Sample: glioma tissue, nonneoplastic brain tissue, or PBMCs (not recorded which). The receptor set was obtained from a human donor with low-grade glioma or glioblastoma, undergoing nonglioma brain surgery, or in good health (not recorded which). Both conserved end residues are part of each CDR3. D genes are given only for firm matches. Expanded clones are given a class, and other clones once, few, many or no size at all.

many	NA	TRBJ1-5	TRBV20-1	TGCAGTGCTAGAGATGTGACGGGACGCAATCAGCCCCAGCATTTT	CSARDVTGRNQPQHF
few	NA	TRBJ2-1	TRBV2	TGTGCCAGCAGAGAGGACCAGGGCAATGAGCAGTTCTTC	CASREDQGNEQFF
few	TRBD1	TRBJ2-1	TRBV28	TGTGCCAGCAGCCCACGGGGGACAGGGCCAAACAATGAGCAGTTCTTC	CASSPRGTGPNNEQFF
many	TRBD1	TRBJ1-5	TRBV18	TGTGCCAGCTCACAAGACAGGGCAAGCCAGCCCCAGCATTTT	CASSQDRASQPQHF
NA	TRBD1	TRBJ2-3	TRBV2	TGTGCCAGCAGCTCGACAGGGATCGGAGATACGCAGTATTTT	CASSSTGIGDTQYF
once	NA	TRBJ2-1	TRBV7-9	TGTGCCAGCAGCCCCCGGCAGGGAGTTAATGAGCAGTTCTTC	CASSPRQGVNEQFF
NA	TRBD2	TRBJ2-1	TRBV15	TGTGCCACCAGCCGAAGACTAGCTGGTGGCAGTGAGCAGTTCTTC	CATSRRLAGGSEQFF
NA	NA	TRBJ2-2	TRBV20-1	TGCAGTGCTAGAGATCCCAGGGGAAAAGACACCGGGGAGCTGTTATTT	CSARDPRGKDTGELLF
few	TRBD1	TRBJ2-3	TRBV12-3/TRBV12-4	TGTGCCAGCAGCTACAGGGGGCCCTCAGATACGCAGTATTTT	CASSYRGPSDTQYF
NA	NA	TRBJ2-5	TRBV4-2	TGTGCCAGCGCGGGGTCGGGGGAGACCCAGTACTTC	CASAGSGETQYF